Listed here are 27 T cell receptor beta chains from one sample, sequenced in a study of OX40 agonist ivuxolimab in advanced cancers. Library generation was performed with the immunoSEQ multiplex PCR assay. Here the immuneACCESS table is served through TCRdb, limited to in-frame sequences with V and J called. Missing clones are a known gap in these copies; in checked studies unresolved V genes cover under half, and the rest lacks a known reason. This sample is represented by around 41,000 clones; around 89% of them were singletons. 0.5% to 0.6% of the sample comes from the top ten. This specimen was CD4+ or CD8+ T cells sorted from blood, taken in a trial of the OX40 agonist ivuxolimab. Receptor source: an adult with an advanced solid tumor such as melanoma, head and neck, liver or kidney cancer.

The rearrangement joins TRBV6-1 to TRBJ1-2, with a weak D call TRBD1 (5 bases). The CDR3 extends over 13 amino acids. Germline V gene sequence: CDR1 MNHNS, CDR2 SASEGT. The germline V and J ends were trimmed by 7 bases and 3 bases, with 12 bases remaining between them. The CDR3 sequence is CASTAGTDYGYTF. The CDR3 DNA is TGTGCCAGCACGGCAGGGACGGACTATGGCTACACCTTC.

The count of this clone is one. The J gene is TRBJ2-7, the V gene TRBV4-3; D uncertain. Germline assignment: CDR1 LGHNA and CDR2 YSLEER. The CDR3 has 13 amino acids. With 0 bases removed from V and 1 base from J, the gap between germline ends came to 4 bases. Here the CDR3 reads CASSQEVSYEQYF. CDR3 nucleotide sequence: TGCGCCAGCAGCCAAGAGGTATCCTACGAGCAGTACTTC.

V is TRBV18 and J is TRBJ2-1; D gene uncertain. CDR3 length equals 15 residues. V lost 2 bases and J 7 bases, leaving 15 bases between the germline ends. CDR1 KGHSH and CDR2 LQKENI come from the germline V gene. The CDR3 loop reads CASSPITVAWNEQFF. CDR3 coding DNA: TGTGCCAGCTCACCAATAACAGTCGCCTGGAATGAGCAGTTCTTC.

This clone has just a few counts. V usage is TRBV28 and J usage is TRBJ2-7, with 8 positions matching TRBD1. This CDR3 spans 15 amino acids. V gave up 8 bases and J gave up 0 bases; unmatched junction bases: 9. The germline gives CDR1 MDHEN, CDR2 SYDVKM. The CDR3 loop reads CASSKSGQASYEQYF. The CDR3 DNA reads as TGTGCCAGCTCGAAATCGGGACAGGCCTCCTACGAGCAGTACTTC.

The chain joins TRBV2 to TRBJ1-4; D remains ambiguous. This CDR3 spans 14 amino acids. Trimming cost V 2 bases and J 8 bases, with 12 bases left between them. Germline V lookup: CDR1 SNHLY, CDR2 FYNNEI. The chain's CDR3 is CASSERQPGEKLFF. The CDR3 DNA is TGTGCCAGCAGTGAACGTCAGCCGGGGGAAAAACTGTTTTTT.

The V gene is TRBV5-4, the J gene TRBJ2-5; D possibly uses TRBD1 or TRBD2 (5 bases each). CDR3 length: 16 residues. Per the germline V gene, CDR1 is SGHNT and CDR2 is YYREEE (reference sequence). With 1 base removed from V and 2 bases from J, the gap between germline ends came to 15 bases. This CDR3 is CASSLRQGGGQETQYF. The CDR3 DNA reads TGTGCCAGCAGCTTGCGTCAAGGTGGGGGTCAAGAGACCCAGTACTTC.

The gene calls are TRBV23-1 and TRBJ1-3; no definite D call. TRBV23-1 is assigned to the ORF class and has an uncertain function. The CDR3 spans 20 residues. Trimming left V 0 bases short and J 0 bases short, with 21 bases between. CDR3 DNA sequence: TGCGCCAGCAGTCAATCGCCCGTAATTTTAATAGGCCTCTCTGGAAACACCATATATTTT. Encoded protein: CASSQSPVILIGLSGNTIYF.

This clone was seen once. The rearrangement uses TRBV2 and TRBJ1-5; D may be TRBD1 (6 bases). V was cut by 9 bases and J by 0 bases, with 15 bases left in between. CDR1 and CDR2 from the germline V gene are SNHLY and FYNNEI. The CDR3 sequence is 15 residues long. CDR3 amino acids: CASADGQYSNQPQHF. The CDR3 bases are TGTGCCAGTGCCGACGGACAGTATAGCAATCAGCCCCAGCATTTT.

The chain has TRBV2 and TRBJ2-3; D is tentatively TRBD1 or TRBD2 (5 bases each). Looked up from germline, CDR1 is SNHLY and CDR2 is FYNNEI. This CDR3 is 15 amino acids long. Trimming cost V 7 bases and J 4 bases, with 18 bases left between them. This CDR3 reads CASKTSGASPDTQYF. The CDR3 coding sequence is TGTGCCAGCAAAACTAGTGGGGCCTCACCAGATACGCAGTATTTT.

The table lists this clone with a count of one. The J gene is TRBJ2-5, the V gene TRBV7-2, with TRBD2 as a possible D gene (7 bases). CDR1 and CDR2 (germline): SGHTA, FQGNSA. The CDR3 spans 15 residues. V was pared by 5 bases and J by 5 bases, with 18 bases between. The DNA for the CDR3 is TGTGCCAGCAGCGTAAATCGGGGGGCCCAGGAGACCCAGTACTTC. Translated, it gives CASSVNRGAQETQYF.

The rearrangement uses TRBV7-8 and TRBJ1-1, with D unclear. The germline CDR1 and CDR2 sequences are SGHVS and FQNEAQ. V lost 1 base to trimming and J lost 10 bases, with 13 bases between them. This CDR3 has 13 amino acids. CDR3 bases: TGTGCCAGCAGCTTAGAACGGGGAGGAATAGCTTTCTTT. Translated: CASSLERGGIAFF.

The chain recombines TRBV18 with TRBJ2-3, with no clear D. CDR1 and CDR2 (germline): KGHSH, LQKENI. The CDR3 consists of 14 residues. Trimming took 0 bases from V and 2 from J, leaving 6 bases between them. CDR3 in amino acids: CASSPPAPTDTQYF. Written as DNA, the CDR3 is TGTGCCAGCTCACCACCGGCTCCCACAGATACGCAGTATTTT.

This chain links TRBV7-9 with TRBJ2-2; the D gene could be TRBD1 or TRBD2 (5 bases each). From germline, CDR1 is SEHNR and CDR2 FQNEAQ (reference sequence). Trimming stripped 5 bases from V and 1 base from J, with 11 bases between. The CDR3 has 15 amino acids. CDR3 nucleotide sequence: TGTGCCAGCAGCCCCCGGGGCCGGAACACCGGGGAGCTGTTTTTT. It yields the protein CASSPRGRNTGELFF.

The CDR3 nucleotides are TGTGCCAGCAGCCCCGATTTCTCTGGGGCCAACGTCCTGACTTTC. Encoded protein: CASSPDFSGANVLTF. The rearrangement uses TRBV6-4 and TRBJ2-6; D call uncertain. CDR1 and CDR2 from the germline V gene are MRHNA and SNTAGT. This CDR3 spans 15 amino acids. V lost 6 bases to trimming and J lost 0 bases, with 9 bases between them.

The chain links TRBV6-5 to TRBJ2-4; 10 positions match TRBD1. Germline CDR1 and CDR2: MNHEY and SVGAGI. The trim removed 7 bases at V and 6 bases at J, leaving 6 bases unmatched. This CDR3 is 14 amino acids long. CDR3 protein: CASTGGQGRNIQYF. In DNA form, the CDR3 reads TGTGCCAGCACCGGGGGACAGGGGAGAAACATTCAGTACTTC.

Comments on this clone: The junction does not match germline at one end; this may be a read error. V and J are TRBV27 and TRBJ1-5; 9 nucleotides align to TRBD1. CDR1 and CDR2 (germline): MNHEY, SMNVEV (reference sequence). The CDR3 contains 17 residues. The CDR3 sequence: CAGSPQPGTGSNQPQHF. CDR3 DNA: TGTGCCGGCAGTCCCCAGCCGGGGACAGGGAGCAATCAGCCCCAGCATTTT.

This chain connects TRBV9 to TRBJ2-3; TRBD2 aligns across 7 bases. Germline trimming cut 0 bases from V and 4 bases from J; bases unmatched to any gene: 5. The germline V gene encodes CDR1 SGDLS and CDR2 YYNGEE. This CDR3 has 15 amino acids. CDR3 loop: CASSVGNGRADTQYF. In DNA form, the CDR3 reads TGTGCCAGCAGCGTAGGGAATGGGAGGGCAGATACGCAGTATTTT. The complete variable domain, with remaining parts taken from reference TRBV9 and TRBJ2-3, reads DSGVTQTPKHLITATGQRVTLRCSPRSGDLSVYWYQQSLDQGLQFLIQYYNGEERAKGNILERFSAQQFPDLHSELNLSSLELGDSALYFCASSVGNGRADTQYFGPGTRLTVL.

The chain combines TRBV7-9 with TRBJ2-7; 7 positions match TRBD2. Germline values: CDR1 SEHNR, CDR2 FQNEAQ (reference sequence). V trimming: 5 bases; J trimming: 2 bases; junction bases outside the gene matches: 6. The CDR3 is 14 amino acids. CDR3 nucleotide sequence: TGTGCCAGCAGCCCCCCCGGGGGGACCTACGAGCAGTACTTC. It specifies CASSPPGGTYEQYF. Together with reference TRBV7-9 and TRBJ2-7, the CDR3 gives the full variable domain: DTGVSQNPRHKITKRGQNVTFRCDPISEHNRLYWYRQTLGQGPEFLTYFQNEAQLEKSRLLSDRFSAERPKGSFSTLEIQRTEQGDSAMYLCASSPPGGTYEQYFGPGTRLTVT.

The CDR3 sequence is CASSLAATYEQYF. The CDR3 region has the DNA TGCGCCAGCAGCTTGGCGGCAACCTACGAGCAGTACTTC. V and J are TRBV5-1 and TRBJ2-7; D gene uncertain. V shed 0 bases and J shed 2 bases, with 6 bases lying between them. In germline, CDR1 is SGHRS, CDR2 YFSETQ. This CDR3 has 13 residues.

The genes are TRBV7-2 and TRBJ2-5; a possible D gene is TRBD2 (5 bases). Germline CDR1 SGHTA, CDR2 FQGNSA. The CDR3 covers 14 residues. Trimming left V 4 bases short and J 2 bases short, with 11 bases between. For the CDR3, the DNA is TGTGCCAGCAGCTCTTACGGGGTACAAGAGACCCAGTACTTC. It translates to CASSSYGVQETQYF.

The CDR3 here is CASSFLNPRGDRQGGYTF. Here the CDR3 DNA reads TGTGCCAGCAGCTTCCTTAATCCCAGGGGGGACCGCCAGGGAGGCTACACCTTC. The rearrangement joins TRBV7-2 to TRBJ1-2, with 7 bases matching TRBD1. The CDR3 length is 18 residues. Germline V gene lookup returns CDR1 SGHTA and CDR2 FQGNSA. With V trimmed by 3 bases and J by 8 bases, 21 bases remained unmatched.

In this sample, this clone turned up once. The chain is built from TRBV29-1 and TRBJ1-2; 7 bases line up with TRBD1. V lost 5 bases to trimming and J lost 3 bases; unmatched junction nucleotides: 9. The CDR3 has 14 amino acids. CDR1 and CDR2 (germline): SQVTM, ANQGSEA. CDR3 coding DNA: TGCAGCGTTTTCGACAGGGCAGAATACTATGGCTACACCTTC. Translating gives CSVFDRAEYYGYTF.

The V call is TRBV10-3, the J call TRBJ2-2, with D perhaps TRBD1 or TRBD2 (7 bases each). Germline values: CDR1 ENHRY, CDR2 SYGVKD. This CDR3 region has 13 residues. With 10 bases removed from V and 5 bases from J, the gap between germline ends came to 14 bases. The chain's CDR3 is CATRGGRTGELFF. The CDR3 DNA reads TGTGCCACCAGGGGGGGTAGGACCGGGGAGCTGTTTTTT.

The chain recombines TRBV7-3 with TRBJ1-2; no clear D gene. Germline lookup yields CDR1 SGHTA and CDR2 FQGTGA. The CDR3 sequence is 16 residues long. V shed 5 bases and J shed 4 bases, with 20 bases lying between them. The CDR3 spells CASSAGGSQAGYGYTF. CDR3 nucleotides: TGTGCCAGCAGCGCGGGCGGGAGTCAAGCGGGCTATGGCTACACCTTC.

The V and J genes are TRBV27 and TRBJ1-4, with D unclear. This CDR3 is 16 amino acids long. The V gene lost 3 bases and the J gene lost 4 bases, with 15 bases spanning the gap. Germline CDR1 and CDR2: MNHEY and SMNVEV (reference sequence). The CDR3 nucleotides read TGTGCCAGCAGTTTTGAATTTGCGTTAGGTAATGAAAAACTGTTTTTT. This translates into CASSFEFALGNEKLFF.

The CDR3: CASSGATTGELFF. DNA for the CDR3: TGCGCCAGCAGTGGAGCGACCACCGGGGAGCTGTTTTTT. V gene TRBV10-1 combines with J gene TRBJ2-2; no clear D. V was shortened by 4 bases and J by 4 bases, with 7 bases between the two germline ends. The CDR3 runs to 13 residues. Germline CDR1 is WNHNN and CDR2 is SYGVQD (reference sequence).

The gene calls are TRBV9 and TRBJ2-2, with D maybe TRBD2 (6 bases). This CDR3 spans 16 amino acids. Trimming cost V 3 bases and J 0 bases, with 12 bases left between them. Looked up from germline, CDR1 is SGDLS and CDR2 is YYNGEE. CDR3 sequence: CASSATSGANTGELFF. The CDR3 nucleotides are TGTGCCAGCAGCGCGACTAGTGGGGCGAACACCGGGGAGCTGTTTTTT.